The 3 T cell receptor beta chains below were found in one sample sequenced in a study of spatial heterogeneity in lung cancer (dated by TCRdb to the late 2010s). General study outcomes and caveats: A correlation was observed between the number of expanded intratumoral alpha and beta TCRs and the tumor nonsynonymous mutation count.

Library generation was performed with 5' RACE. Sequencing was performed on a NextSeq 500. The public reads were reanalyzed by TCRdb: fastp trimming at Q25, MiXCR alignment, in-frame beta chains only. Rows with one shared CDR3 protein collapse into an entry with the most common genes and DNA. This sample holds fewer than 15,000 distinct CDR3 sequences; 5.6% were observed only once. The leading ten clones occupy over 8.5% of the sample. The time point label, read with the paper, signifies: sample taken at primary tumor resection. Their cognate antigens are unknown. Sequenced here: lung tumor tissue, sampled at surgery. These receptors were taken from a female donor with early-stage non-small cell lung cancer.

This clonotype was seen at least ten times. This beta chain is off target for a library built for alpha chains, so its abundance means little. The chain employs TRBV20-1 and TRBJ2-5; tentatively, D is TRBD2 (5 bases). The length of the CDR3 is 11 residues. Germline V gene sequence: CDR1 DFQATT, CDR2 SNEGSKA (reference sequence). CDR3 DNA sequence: TGCGGAGCCGGAGGACAAGAGACCCAGTACTTC. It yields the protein CGAGGQETQYF.

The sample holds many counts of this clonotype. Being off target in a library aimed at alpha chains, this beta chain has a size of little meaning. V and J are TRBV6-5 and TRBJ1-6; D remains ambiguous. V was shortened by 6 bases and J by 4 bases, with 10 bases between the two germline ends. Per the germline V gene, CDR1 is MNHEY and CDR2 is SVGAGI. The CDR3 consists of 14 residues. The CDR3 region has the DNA TGTGCCAGCAGGCTGACAAGTTATAATTCACCCCTCCACTTT. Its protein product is CASRLTSYNSPLHF.

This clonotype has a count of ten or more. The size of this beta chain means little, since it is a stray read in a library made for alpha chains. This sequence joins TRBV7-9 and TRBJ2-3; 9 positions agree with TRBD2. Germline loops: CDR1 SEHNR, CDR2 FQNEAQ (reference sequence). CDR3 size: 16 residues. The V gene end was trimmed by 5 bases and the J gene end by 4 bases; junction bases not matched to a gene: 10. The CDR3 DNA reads TGTGCCAGCAGCCGCCTCGTAGCGGGGGCTTCAGATACGCAGTATTTT. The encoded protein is CASSRLVAGASDTQYF. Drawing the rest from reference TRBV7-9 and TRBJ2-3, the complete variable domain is DTGVSQNPRHKITKRGQNVTFRCDPISEHNRLYWYRQTLGQGPEFLTYFQNEAQLEKSRLLSDRFSAERPKGSFSTLEIQRTEQGDSAMYLCASSRLVAGASDTQYFGPGTRLTVL.